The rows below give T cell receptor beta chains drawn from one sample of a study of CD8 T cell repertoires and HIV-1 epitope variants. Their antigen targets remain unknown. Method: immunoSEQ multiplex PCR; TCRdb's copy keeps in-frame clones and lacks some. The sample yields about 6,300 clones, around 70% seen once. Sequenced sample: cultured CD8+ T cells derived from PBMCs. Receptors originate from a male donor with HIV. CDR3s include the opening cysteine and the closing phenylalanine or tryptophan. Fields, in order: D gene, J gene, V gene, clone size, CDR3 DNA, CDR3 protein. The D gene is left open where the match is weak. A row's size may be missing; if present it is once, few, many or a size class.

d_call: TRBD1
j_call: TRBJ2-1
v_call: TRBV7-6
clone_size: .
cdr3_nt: TGTGCCAGCAGCTCGACTAGACAGGGGGCATTAAATGAGCAGTTCTTC
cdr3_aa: CASSSTRQGALNEQFF

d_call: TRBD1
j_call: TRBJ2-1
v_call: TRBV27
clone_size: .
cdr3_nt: TGTGCCAGCAGTTCGACAGGGAATTACAATGAGCAGTTCTTC
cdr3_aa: CASSSTGNYNEQFF

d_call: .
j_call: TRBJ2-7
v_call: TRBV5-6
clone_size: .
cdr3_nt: TGTGCCAGCAGCTTGGGGTCGGGGATTTACGAGCAGTACTTC
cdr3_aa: CASSLGSGIYEQYF

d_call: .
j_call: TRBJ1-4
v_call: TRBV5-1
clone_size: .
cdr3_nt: TGCGCCAGCAGCTTAGAACATCGCGAAAAACTGTTTTTT
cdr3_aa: CASSLEHREKLFF

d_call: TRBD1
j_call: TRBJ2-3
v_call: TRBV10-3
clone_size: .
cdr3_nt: TGTGCCATCAGTGAGACGGGACAGGGGGCGAGTGTCACAGATACGCAGTATTTT
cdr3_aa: CAISETGQGASVTDTQYF

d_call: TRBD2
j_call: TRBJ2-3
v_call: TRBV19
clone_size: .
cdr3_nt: TGTGCCAGTAGAGGTAGCGGGGGGCTTTTACCTAGCACAGATACGCAGTATTTT
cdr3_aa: CASRGSGGLLPSTDTQYF

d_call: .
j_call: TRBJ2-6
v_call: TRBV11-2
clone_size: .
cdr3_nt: TGTGCCAGCAGCTTAGGATGGTCGTCGGCTGGGGCCAACGTCCTGACTTTC
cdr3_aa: CASSLGWSSAGANVLTF

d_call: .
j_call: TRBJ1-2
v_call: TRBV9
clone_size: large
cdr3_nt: TGTGCCAGCAGCTTCGTAGGGTCTGGAGCTTATGGCTACACCTTC
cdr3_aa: CASSFVGSGAYGYTF

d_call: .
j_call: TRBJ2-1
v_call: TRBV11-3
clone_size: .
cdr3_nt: TGTGCCAGCAGCCCCCCCAACAATGAGCAGTTCTTC
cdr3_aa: CASSPPNNEQFF

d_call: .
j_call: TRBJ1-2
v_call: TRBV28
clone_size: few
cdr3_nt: TGTGCCAGCAGTTTCCCTCCGACAGGAGGCTATGGCTACACCTTC
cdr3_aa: CASSFPPTGGYGYTF

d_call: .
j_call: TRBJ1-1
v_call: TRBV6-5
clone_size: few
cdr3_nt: TGTGCCAGCAGTTACTCCCCCTACACTGAAGCTTTCTTT
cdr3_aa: CASSYSPYTEAFF

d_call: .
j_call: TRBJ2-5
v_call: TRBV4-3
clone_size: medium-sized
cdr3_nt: TGCGCCAGCAGCTCCCTTCTCACGGAGACCCAGTACTTC
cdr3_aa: CASSSLLTETQYF

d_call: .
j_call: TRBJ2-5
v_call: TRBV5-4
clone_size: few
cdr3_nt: TGTGCCACCCCAGCGGAGACCCAGTACTTC
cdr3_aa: CATPAETQYF

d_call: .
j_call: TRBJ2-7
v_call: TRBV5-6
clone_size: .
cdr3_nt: TGTGCCAGCACCCGAGGGACGGCCTACGAGCAGTACTTC
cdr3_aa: CASTRGTAYEQYF

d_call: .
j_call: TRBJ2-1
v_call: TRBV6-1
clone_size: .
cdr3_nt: TGTGCCAGCAGTGAAACAGGGTCCCACCATGAGCAGTTCTTC
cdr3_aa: CASSETGSHHEQFF

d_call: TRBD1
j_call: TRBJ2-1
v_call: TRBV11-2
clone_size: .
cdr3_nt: TGTGCCAGCAGCTCACAGGGGGCCGGGAATGAGCAGTTCTTC
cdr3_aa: CASSSQGAGNEQFF

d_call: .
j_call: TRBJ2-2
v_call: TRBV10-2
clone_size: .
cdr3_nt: TGCGCCAGCAGTGAGTCTGGTAGGGAGGCCGGGGAGCTGTTTTTT
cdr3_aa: CASSESGREAGELFF

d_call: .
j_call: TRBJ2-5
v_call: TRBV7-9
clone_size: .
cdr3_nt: TGTGCCAGCAGCAACGACAGGCAGGAGTACTTC
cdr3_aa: CASSNDRQEYF

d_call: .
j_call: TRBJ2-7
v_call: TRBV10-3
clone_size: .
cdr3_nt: TGTGCCATCAGTGGGGGGGACTCCTACGAGCAGTACTTC
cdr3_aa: CAISGGDSYEQYF

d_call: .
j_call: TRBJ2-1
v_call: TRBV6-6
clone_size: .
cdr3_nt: TGTGCCAGCAGTTCCCCGACTATTTACAATGAGCAGTTCTTC
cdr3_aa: CASSSPTIYNEQFF

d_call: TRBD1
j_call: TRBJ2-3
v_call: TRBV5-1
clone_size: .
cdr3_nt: TGCGCCAGCAGCATCCCCGGACAGGCGAGCACAGATACGCAGTATTTT
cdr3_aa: CASSIPGQASTDTQYF

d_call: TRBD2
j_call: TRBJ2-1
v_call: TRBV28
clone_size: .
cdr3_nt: TGTGCCAGCAGTTTAGTGGGAGGGAATAATGAGCAGTTCTTC
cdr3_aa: CASSLVGGNNEQFF

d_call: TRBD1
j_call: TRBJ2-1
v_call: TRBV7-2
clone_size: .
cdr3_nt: TGTGCCAGCTCCGGGACAGGGTACAATGAGCAGTTCTTC
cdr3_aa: CASSGTGYNEQFF

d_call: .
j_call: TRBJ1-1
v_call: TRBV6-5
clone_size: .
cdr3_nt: TGTGCCAGCAGTTACTCGGACAGTTCGGTCACTGAAGCTTTCTTT
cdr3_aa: CASSYSDSSVTEAFF

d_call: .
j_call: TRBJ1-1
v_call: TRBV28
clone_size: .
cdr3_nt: TGTGCCAGCAGTTTTCGGAGGACGGGGGGCTTCTTT
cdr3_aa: CASSFRRTGGFF

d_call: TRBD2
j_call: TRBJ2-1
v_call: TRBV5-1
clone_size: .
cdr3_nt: TGCGCCAGCAGCTTGTCCAGCGGGGGGCCTAGCTCCTACAATGAGCAGTTCTTC
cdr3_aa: CASSLSSGGPSSYNEQFF

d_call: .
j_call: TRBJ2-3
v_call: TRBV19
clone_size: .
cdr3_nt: TGTGCCAGTAGTATAGCGGGGAGTAGCACAGATACGCAGTATTTT
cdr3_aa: CASSIAGSSTDTQYF

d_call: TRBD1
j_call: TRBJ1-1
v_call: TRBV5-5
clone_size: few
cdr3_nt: TGTGCCAGCAGTCGGACAGGGGACACTGAAGCTTTCTTT
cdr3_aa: CASSRTGDTEAFF

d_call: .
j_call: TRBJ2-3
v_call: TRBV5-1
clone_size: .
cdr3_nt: TGCGCCAGCAGCTTGGATGGGACTAGCACAGATACGCAGTATTTT
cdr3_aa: CASSLDGTSTDTQYF

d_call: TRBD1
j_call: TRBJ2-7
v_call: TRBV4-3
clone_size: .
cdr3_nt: TGCGCCAGCAGCCCGCGGACAGGGTTCGAGCAGTACTTC
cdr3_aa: CASSPRTGFEQYF

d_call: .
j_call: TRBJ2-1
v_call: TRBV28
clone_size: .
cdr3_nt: TGTGCCAGCAGTTTATGGGACGGGTTTAATGAGCAGTTCTTC
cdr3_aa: CASSLWDGFNEQFF

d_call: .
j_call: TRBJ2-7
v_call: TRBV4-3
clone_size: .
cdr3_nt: TGCGCCAGCAGCCAAGATATACGGGGACCGACGTCCTCCGAGCAGTACTTC
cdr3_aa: CASSQDIRGPTSSEQYF

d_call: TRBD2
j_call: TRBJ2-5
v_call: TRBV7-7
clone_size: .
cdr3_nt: TGTGCCAGCGGAAACTTACGGGAGGGGGGCGAAGAGACCCAGTACTTC
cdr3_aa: CASGNLREGGEETQYF

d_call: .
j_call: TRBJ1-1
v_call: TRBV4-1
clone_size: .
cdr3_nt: TGCGCCAGCAGCCAAGATCTTGCGAACACTGAAGCTTTCTTT
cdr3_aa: CASSQDLANTEAFF

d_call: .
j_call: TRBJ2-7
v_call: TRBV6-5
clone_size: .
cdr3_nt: TGTGCCAGCAGTCCGGGACCCACCGGGAACGAGCAGTACTTC
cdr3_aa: CASSPGPTGNEQYF

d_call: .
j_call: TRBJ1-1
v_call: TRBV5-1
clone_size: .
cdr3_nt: TGCGCCAGCAGCTTTCCCCGCGCCAGGGAGCGAATGAACACTGAAGCTTTCTTT
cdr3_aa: CASSFPRARERMNTEAFF

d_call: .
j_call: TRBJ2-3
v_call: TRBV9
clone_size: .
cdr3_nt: TGTGCCAGCAGCCCCTACGGGCTAGCATCAGATACGCAGTATTTT
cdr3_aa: CASSPYGLASDTQYF

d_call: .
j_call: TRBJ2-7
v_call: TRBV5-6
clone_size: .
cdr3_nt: TGTGCCAGCAGCTTGTTTACAAGGAACGAGCAGTACTTC
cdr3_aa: CASSLFTRNEQYF

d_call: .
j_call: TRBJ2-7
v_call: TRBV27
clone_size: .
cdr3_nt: TGTGCCAGCAGTTTAGGAGGACAGACCTACGAGCAGTACTTC
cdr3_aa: CASSLGGQTYEQYF

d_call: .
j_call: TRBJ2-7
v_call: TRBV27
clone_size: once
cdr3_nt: TGTGCCAGCAGTGTATTTAGCTCCTACGAGCAGTACTTC
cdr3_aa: CASSVFSSYEQYF